This T cell receptor (beta chain) was obtained from a study of blood T cell repertoires in COVID-19. The germline V gene encodes CDR1 SGHRS and CDR2 YFSETQ. Trimming pared 6 bases from V and 0 bases from J, leaving 15 bases between. The CDR3 is 16 amino acids. Sequencing used immunoSEQ multiplex PCR; TCRdb keeps in-frame clones, though not all of them. The top ten hold around 10% of the sample, which has more than 350,000 clones, 87% seen once. The receptor's source is a woman aged 50 to 65 who had recovered from COVID-19. This rearrangement joins TRBV5-1 to TRBJ2-2; tentative D call: TRBD1 (5 bases). Input material: PBMCs or T cells enriched from blood (not recorded which). The CDR3 coding sequence is TGCGCCAGCAAGGCAGGCAGGGTCGCGAACACCGGGGAGCTGTTTTTT. The encoded protein is CASKAGRVANTGELFF.